These 29 T cell receptor beta chains were sequenced from one sample in a study of cytotoxic CD8 clonotypes in ibrutinib-treated CLL. Generated by immunoSEQ multiplex PCR, the TCRdb table keeps only in-frame clones and is missing some. The sample consists of about 130,000 clones, around 80% of them appearing once. The source material was PBMCs, sampled after 24 months of ibrutinib treatment. The receptors originated from a human donor with chronic lymphocytic leukemia.

The rearrangement uses TRBV7-2 and TRBJ1-5; 7 nucleotides agree with TRBD1. Unmatched junction bases numbered 6, after V lost 5 bases and J lost 5 bases. The CDR3 has 14 residues. The germline gives CDR1 SGHTA, CDR2 FQGNSA. For the CDR3, the DNA is TGTGCCAGCAGCGGAAACAGGGGTTATCAGCCCCAGCATTTT. This codes for CASSGNRGYQPQHF.

J is TRBJ1-1 and V is TRBV5-6, with D uncertain. V was cut by 4 bases and J by 0 bases, with 10 bases left in between. CDR1 is SGHDT, CDR2 YYEEEE, per germline. The CDR3 has 14 amino acids. The CDR3 protein is CASSPETLNTEAFF. CDR3 coding DNA: TGTGCCAGCAGCCCCGAGACCTTGAACACTGAAGCTTTCTTT.

The V call is TRBV19, the J call TRBJ2-3; TRBD2 agrees at 9 bases. The V segment lost 4 bases and the J segment 2 bases; nucleotides outside the gene matches: 7. The CDR3 is made up of 16 amino acids. Germline V gives CDR1 LNHDA, CDR2 SQIVND (reference sequence). The CDR3 spells CASSNRLAEATDTQYF. CDR3 bases: TGTGCCAGTAGTAACCGACTAGCGGAGGCCACAGATACGCAGTATTTT.

The chain has TRBV7-2 and TRBJ2-5; a weak D match, TRBD1 (5 bases). Trimming pared 2 bases from V and 5 bases from J, leaving 12 bases between. Per germline, CDR1 SGHTA and CDR2 FQGNSA. The CDR3 has 14 amino acids. This CDR3 is CASSLSGARETQYF. The CDR3 DNA follows: TGTGCCAGCAGCTTAAGTGGGGCGCGGGAGACCCAGTACTTC. The full variable domain, completed using reference TRBV7-2 and TRBJ2-5, is GAGVSQSPSNKVTEKGKDVELRCDPISGHTALYWYRQSLGQGLEFLIYFQGNSAPDKSGLPSDRFSAERTGGSVSTLTIQRTQQEDSAVYLCASSLSGARETQYFGPGTRLLVL.

A single count supports this clone. The chain is built from TRBV7-2 and TRBJ2-7, with D uncertain. The CDR3 has 13 amino acids. From germline, CDR1 is SGHTA and CDR2 FQGNSA. V was cut by 5 bases and J by 2 bases, with 10 bases left in between. The CDR3 nucleotides read TGTGCCAGCAGCCGCACAGCGACCTACGAGCAGTACTTC. Its translation: CASSRTATYEQYF. Supplemented by reference TRBV7-2 and TRBJ2-7, the full variable domain reads GAGVSQSPSNKVTEKGKDVELRCDPISGHTALYWYRQSLGQGLEFLIYFQGNSAPDKSGLPSDRFSAERTGGSVSTLTIQRTQQEDSAVYLCASSRTATYEQYFGPGTRLTVT.

The chain carries TRBV4-3 and TRBJ1-6; D remains unclear. The CDR3 covers 12 residues. Germline-derived CDR1 and CDR2 are LGHNA and YSLEER. V was shortened by 0 bases and J by 16 bases, with 10 bases between the two germline ends. The CDR3 sequence: CASSQDPATLHF. CDR3 sequence (DNA): TGCGCCAGCAGCCAAGACCCCGCTACACTCCACTTT.

The chain uses TRBV10-3 and TRBJ2-5; TRBD2 matches 12 bases. V gave up 6 bases and J gave up 4 bases; unmatched junction bases: 15. This CDR3 is built from 18 residues. Germline lookup yields CDR1 ENHRY and CDR2 SYGVKD. DNA for the CDR3: TGTGCCATCAGGGGACGGACTAGCGGGGAGGGACGCGGAGAGACCCAGTACTTC. Protein product: CAIRGRTSGEGRGETQYF.

V and J are TRBV5-1 and TRBJ2-3; D remains ambiguous. Between the trimmed V and J ends, which lost 0 bases and 0 bases, there was a span of 8 bases. Per the germline V gene, CDR1 is SGHRS and CDR2 is YFSETQ. The CDR3 sequence is 15 residues long. The CDR3 region is CASSLDVPSTDTQYF. DNA of the CDR3: TGCGCCAGCAGCTTGGATGTGCCTAGCACAGATACGCAGTATTTT.

The gene calls are TRBV5-1 and TRBJ2-7, with a possible D match to TRBD1 (6 bases). Germline CDR1 and CDR2: SGHRS and YFSETQ. This CDR3 contains 16 residues. The germline V and J ends were trimmed by 4 bases and 7 bases, with 24 bases remaining between them. CDR3 in DNA: TGCGCCAGCAGCCCTAATCAACAGGGAAGAGTGAGGGAGCAGTACTTC. Protein product: CASSPNQQGRVREQYF. Looking up the rest from reference TRBV5-1 and TRBJ2-7 gives the full variable domain: KAGVTQTPRYLIKTRGQQVTLSCSPISGHRSVSWYQQTPGQGLQFLFEYFSETQRNKGNFPGRFSGRQFSNSRSEMNVSTLELGDSALYLCASSPNQQGRVREQYFGPGTRLTVT.

This rearrangement joins TRBV27 to TRBJ2-7, with TRBD2 matching over 10 bases. Looked up from germline, CDR1 is MNHEY and CDR2 is SMNVEV (reference sequence). The ends lost 5 bases at V and 2 bases at J; junction bases unmatched: 6. This CDR3 spans 15 amino acids. The CDR3 is CASSPIAGGTYEQYF. CDR3 sequence (DNA): TGTGCCAGCAGTCCAATAGCGGGGGGCACCTACGAGCAGTACTTC.

This clone was detected a few times. V usage is TRBV18 and J usage is TRBJ1-6; a weak D match, TRBD1 (6 bases). The CDR3 totals 15 residues. With 0 bases removed from V and 10 bases from J, the gap between germline ends came to 13 bases. CDR1 and CDR2 (germline): KGHSH, LQKENI. The chain's CDR3 is CASSPPAQGHSPLHF. The CDR3 region has the DNA TGTGCCAGCTCACCACCGGCACAGGGTCACTCACCCCTCCACTTT.

The rearrangement links TRBV9 to TRBJ2-2; 7 nucleotides match TRBD1. The CDR3 runs 15 residues. The V segment lost 6 bases and the J segment 1 base; nucleotides outside the gene matches: 6. Per the germline V gene, CDR1 is SGDLS and CDR2 is YYNGEE. In DNA, the CDR3 is TGTGCCAGCACCCGCCAGGGGGTGAACACCGGGGAGCTGTTTTTT. Translated: CASTRQGVNTGELFF.

The chain employs TRBV5-1 and TRBJ2-7, with 9 bases matching TRBD1. V gave up 4 bases and J gave up 5 bases; unmatched junction bases: 7. The germline V gene has CDR1 SGHRS and CDR2 YFSETQ. The CDR3 sequence is 14 residues long. CDR3 nucleotide sequence: TGCGCCAGCAGCAAAGGACAGGGGAGGGACGAGCAGTACTTC. It translates to CASSKGQGRDEQYF.

The DNA for the CDR3 is TGTGCCAGCAGTGATTACGGGACAGGGGCGAACACTGAAGCTTTCTTT. It encodes CASSDYGTGANTEAFF. The chain has TRBV6-1 and TRBJ1-1, with 10 bases aligning to TRBD1. The V segment lost 3 bases and the J segment 1 base; nucleotides outside the gene matches: 5. This CDR3 is built from 16 residues. Germline V gene data show CDR1 as MNHNS and CDR2 as SASEGT.

The chain combines TRBV9 with TRBJ2-7; 10 nucleotides line up with TRBD2. Germline-derived CDR1 and CDR2 are SGDLS and YYNGEE. There are 14 residues in the CDR3. The ends lost 0 bases at V and 4 bases at J; junction bases unmatched: 1. CDR3 in DNA: TGTGCCAGCAGCGTAGCACTAGCGGGGTACGAGCAGTACTTC. Translated: CASSVALAGYEQYF.

The chain joins TRBV18 to TRBJ1-1; D remains unclear. Per the germline V gene, CDR1 is KGHSH and CDR2 is LQKENI. CDR3 size: 18 residues. V was shortened by 3 bases and J by 1 base, with 21 bases between the two germline ends. The CDR3 DNA is TGTGCCAGCTCACCGCTCGTTCAGTCTCAAGTCGGGAACACTGAAGCTTTCTTT. The encoded protein is CASSPLVQSQVGNTEAFF.

The chain carries TRBV28 and TRBJ1-3; D is undetermined. Trimming shortened V by 1 base and J by 0 bases, and 7 bases separated the two germline ends. CDR1 MDHEN and CDR2 SYDVKM come from the germline V gene. The CDR3 is made up of 15 amino acids. CDR3 sequence (DNA): TGTGCCAGCAGTTTATCCCCCCCCTCTGGAAACACCATATATTTT. It yields the protein CASSLSPPSGNTIYF.

The chain carries TRBV5-1 and TRBJ2-7; 7 nucleotides line up with TRBD1. CDR1 and CDR2 (germline): SGHRS, YFSETQ. This CDR3 has 15 amino acids. V dropped 4 bases and J dropped 3; count of bases not matched to a gene: 10. The CDR3 spells CASSPGTERFYEQYF. CDR3 DNA: TGCGCCAGCAGCCCCGGGACAGAGAGATTCTACGAGCAGTACTTC.

V and J are TRBV29-1 and TRBJ2-7, with TRBD1 matching over 11 bases. CDR1 and CDR2 from the germline V gene are SQVTM and ANQGSEA. V dropped 2 bases and J dropped 7; count of bases not matched to a gene: 7. CDR3 length: 14 residues. CDR3 DNA sequence: TGCAGCGTTGAATTTGGACAGGGGGCGGGGGAGCAGTACTTC. Residues: CSVEFGQGAGEQYF.

This chain links TRBV28 with TRBJ1-2; no clear D gene. Germline assignment: CDR1 MDHEN and CDR2 SYDVKM. The CDR3 length is 13 residues. Trimming cost V 7 bases and J 3 bases, with 12 bases left between them. CDR3 in amino acids: CASTPRRDYGYTF. The CDR3 DNA sequence: TGTGCCAGCACCCCTCGGCGGGACTATGGCTACACCTTC.

The chain links TRBV30 to TRBJ1-5; D remains unclear. CDR1 is GTSNPN and CDR2 is SVGIG in the germline V gene (reference sequence). Trimming took 2 bases from V and 6 from J, leaving 11 bases between them. The CDR3 covers 13 residues. The DNA for the CDR3 is TGTGCCTGGAGTCCGGGTGGGTCTCAGCCCCAGCATTTT. Its protein is CAWSPGGSQPQHF. Together with reference TRBV30 and TRBJ1-5, the CDR3 gives the full variable domain: SQTIHQWPATLVQPVGSPLSLECTVEGTSNPNLYWYRQAAGRGLQLLFYSVGIGQISSEVPQNLSASRPQDRQFILSSKKLLLSDSGFYLCAWSPGGSQPQHFGDGTRLSIL.

This sequence joins TRBV4-1 and TRBJ2-7; a weak D match, TRBD2 (7 bases). V lost 3 bases, J lost 0 bases, and 9 bases lay in between. This CDR3 has 14 amino acids. CDR1 and CDR2 (germline): MGHRA, YSYEKL. The CDR3: CASSQRGPSYEQYF. CDR3 nucleotides: TGCGCCAGCAGCCAGCGGGGGCCCTCCTACGAGCAGTACTTC.

The J gene is TRBJ1-1, the V gene TRBV7-9; D perhaps matches TRBD1 (5 bases). CDR1 and CDR2 from the germline V gene are SEHNR and FQNEAQ (reference sequence). The V gene lost 5 bases and the J gene lost 2 bases, with 9 bases spanning the gap. The CDR3 consists of 13 residues. The CDR3 nucleotides read TGTGCCAGCAGCGAGACAGTTAACACTGAAGCTTTCTTT. Protein product: CASSETVNTEAFF.

CDR3 region: CASSLDPRRVLSYEQYF. CDR3 in DNA: TGTGCCAGCAGCTTAGATCCCCGCAGGGTGCTCTCCTACGAGCAGTACTTC. The genes are TRBV11-2 and TRBJ2-7; maybe TRBD1 (5 bases). Between the trimmed V and J ends, which lost 0 bases and 0 bases, there was a span of 15 bases. CDR3 length equals 17 residues. The germline CDR1 and CDR2 sequences are SGHAT and FQNNGV.

A few counts support this clone. The chain combines TRBV7-3 with TRBJ1-6; D remains ambiguous. The V and J ends lost 1 base and 9 bases respectively, with 7 bases between them. Germline CDR1 and CDR2: SGHTA and FQGTGA. This CDR3 spans 13 amino acids. In DNA, the CDR3 is TGTGCCAGCAGCTTAAATGAGGGTTCACCCCTCCACTTT. It translates to CASSLNEGSPLHF.

The chain recombines TRBV5-1 with TRBJ1-3, with D uncertain. Germline V gene data show CDR1 as SGHRS and CDR2 as YFSETQ. The CDR3 is 13 residues long. V dropped 0 bases and J dropped 0 bases, with 1 base sitting between them. The CDR3 bases are TGCGCCAGCAGCTTGGGCTCTGGAAACACCATATATTTT. It translates to CASSLGSGNTIYF.

The chain has TRBV9 and TRBJ2-1; TRBD2 agrees at 8 bases. The CDR3 extends over 15 amino acids. V shed 3 bases and J 0 bases; nucleotides not matched to a gene: 2. The germline V gene encodes CDR1 SGDLS and CDR2 YYNGEE. The CDR3 loop is CASSGTSNSYNEQFF. CDR3 in DNA: TGTGCCAGCAGCGGGACTAGCAACTCCTACAATGAGCAGTTCTTC. Full variable domain (missing parts from reference TRBV9 and TRBJ2-1): DSGVTQTPKHLITATGQRVTLRCSPRSGDLSVYWYQQSLDQGLQFLIQYYNGEERAKGNILERFSAQQFPDLHSELNLSSLELGDSALYFCASSGTSNSYNEQFFGPGTRLTVL.

This clone was counted between two and nine times. CDR3 region: CASRYGENNEQFF. The CDR3 nucleotides are TGTGCCAGCAGGTACGGAGAAAACAATGAGCAGTTCTTC. The chain uses TRBV5-4 and TRBJ2-1, with unresolved D. The CDR3 length is 13 residues. V gave up 5 bases and J gave up 5 bases, with 11 bases separating them. Germline lookup yields CDR1 SGHNT and CDR2 YYREEE (reference sequence).

This sequence joins TRBV11-2 and TRBJ2-5; 11 positions match TRBD2. V shed 1 base, J shed 0 bases, and the junction held 4 bases outside the gene matches. Germline values: CDR1 SGHAT, CDR2 FQNNGV. This CDR3 has 17 amino acids. The CDR3 DNA sequence: TGTGCCAGCAGCTTAGGGATAGCGGGGGGGTACCAAGAGACCCAGTACTTC. It yields the protein CASSLGIAGGYQETQYF.